This T cell receptor (beta chain) was captured in a study of blood T cells in healthy people across ages. Study outcomes and limitations: Strong correlation was found linking TCR beta diversity to naive T cell percentage. The fall in TCR beta diversity per million T cells was roughly linear with age.

This clonotype showed up just a few times. Its antigen is as yet unknown. A J-beta primer mix and a sample-barcoded 5' primer were used in a second PCR of roughly 7 to 12 cycles. One entry per CDR3 protein, called by TCRdb with MiXCR from the 5' RACE reads. The table has 650,000 to 1,000,000 distinct CDR3 sequences, roughly 34% seen once. Aged roughly 6 to 100, donors were systemically healthy Caucasians from Russia. The ends lost 1 base at V and 0 bases at J; junction bases unmatched: 8. Looked up from germline, CDR1 is DFQATT and CDR2 is SNEGSKA (reference sequence). The CDR3 covers 18 residues. The receptor was derived from a young man in good health. This sequence joins TRBV20-1 and TRBJ2-2; 10 bases are shared with TRBD2. Sequenced sample: blood. CDR3 sequence reads: CSARVTSGARPNTGELFF. Here the CDR3 DNA reads TGCAGTGCTAGAGTTACTAGCGGGGCCCGTCCGAACACCGGGGAGCTGTTTTTT.